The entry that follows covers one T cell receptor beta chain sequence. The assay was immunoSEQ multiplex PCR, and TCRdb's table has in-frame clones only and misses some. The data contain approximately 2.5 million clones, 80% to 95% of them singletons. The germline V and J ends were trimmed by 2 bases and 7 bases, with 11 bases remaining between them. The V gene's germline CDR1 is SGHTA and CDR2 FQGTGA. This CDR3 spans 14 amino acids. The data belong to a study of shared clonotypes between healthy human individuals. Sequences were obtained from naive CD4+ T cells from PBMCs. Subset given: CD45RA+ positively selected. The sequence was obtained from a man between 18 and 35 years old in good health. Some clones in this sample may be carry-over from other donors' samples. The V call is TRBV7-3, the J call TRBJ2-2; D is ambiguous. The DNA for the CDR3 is TGTGCCAGCAGCTTAGGGCCGGTGGGCGGGGAGCTGTTTTTT. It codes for CASSLGPVGGELFF.